This TCR beta chain was sequenced for a study of glioma-infiltrating T cells after dendritic cell vaccination. The wider study: Three intradermal dendritic cell vaccine injections were given every two weeks.

CDR1 and CDR2 (germline): SGHNT, YYREEE (reference sequence). CDR3 length equals 16 residues. V dropped 0 bases and J dropped 4 bases, with 15 bases sitting between them. Time point noted: after dendritic cell vaccination, including at tumor progression/relapse. Patients had residual fresh-frozen tumor tissue and more than two years of survival data. None of the glioblastoma patients had an isocitrate dehydrogenase mutation. PBMC sampling occurred before vaccination, two weeks after the third dose, and at progression. Sequenced by immunoSEQ multiplex PCR; TCRdb stores in-frame clones only, minus some. The sample gives over 90,000 clones, less than 90% of which show up once; around 5.4% is in the top ten.

This TCR derives from a human donor with glioblastoma. V usage is TRBV5-4 and J usage is TRBJ2-3; D perhaps matches TRBD1 (5 bases). This sample comprised blood, obtained after dendritic cell vaccination. The chain's CDR3 is CASSLVGARRADTQYF. Written as DNA, the CDR3 is TGTGCCAGCAGCTTGGTTGGGGCGCGTAGGGCAGATACGCAGTATTTT.